Shown below are 16 T cell receptor beta chains from a single sample sequenced in a study of CD8 T cells in ankylosing spondylitis. TCRdb ran MiXCR on the 5' RACE reads and lists one entry per CDR3 protein. Found here are around 120,000 distinct CDR3 sequences, about 25% of them singletons; the top ten hold 12%. Sequencing used synovial fluid, either unsorted or a sorted T cell fraction (not recorded which). These receptors originate from a male donor with ankylosing spondylitis.

J is TRBJ1-4 and V is TRBV6-1; no clear D gene. This CDR3 has 14 amino acids. V was cut by 6 bases and J by 7 bases, with 15 bases left in between. The germline CDR1 and CDR2 sequences are MNHNS and SASEGT. The CDR3 DNA follows: TGTGCCAGCAGGCCGTCAGAGCTGGGTGAAAAACTGTTTTTT. Protein sequence: CASRPSELGEKLFF.

DNA of the CDR3: TGCGCCAGCTCCAGGCTAGCGGGATATGGCACCGGGGAGCTGTTTTTT. Protein product: CASSRLAGYGTGELFF. The gene calls are TRBV10-2 and TRBJ2-2, with 9 bases matching TRBD2. In germline, CDR1 is WSHSY, CDR2 SAAADI. Trimming took 8 bases from V and 4 from J; bases not matched to a gene: 11. The CDR3 spans 16 residues.

This chain links TRBV7-8 with TRBJ2-3; TRBD2 agrees at 8 bases. Per the germline V gene, CDR1 is SGHVS and CDR2 is FQNEAQ. This CDR3 is 16 amino acids long. The V gene end was trimmed by 1 base and the J gene end by 6 bases; junction bases not matched to a gene: 9. The CDR3 region has the DNA TGTGCCAGCAGCTTAGGACCGGGAGGGCCGAAGGATACGCAGTATTTT. It yields the protein CASSLGPGGPKDTQYF.

The chain is built from TRBV27 and TRBJ1-6; 8 bases align to TRBD1. Germline lookup yields CDR1 MNHEY and CDR2 SMNVEV (reference sequence). Unmatched junction bases numbered 3, after V lost 9 bases and J lost 8 bases. The CDR3 spans 12 residues. As DNA, the CDR3 is TGTGCCAGAGGCAGGGGGCATTCACCCCTCCACTTT. The encoded protein is CARGRGHSPLHF.

The sample holds many counts of this clonotype. This chain uses TRBV15 with TRBJ1-5; no reliable D call. The germline V gene has CDR1 LNHNV and CDR2 YYDKDF (reference sequence). Between the trimmed V and J ends, which lost 1 base and 4 bases, there was a span of 8 bases. The CDR3 has 14 amino acids. The CDR3 here is CATSRVRQNQPQHF. CDR3 sequence (DNA): TGTGCCACCAGCAGAGTCAGGCAAAATCAGCCCCAGCATTTT.

This clonotype was detected many times. The V and J genes are TRBV5-6 and TRBJ2-1, with D perhaps TRBD2 (6 bases). V dropped 3 bases and J dropped 8 bases, with 18 bases sitting between them. In germline, CDR1 is SGHDT, CDR2 YYEEEE. The CDR3 runs to 15 residues. The CDR3 protein is CASSSLRGAGDEQFF. In DNA form, the CDR3 reads TGTGCCAGCAGCTCCCTTCGCGGGGCGGGCGATGAGCAGTTCTTC. The full variable domain, in which reference TRBV5-6 and TRBJ2-1 provide the parts outside the CDR3, is DAGVTQSPTHLIKTRGQQVTLRCSPKSGHDTVSWYQQALGQGPQFIFQYYEEEERQRGNFPDRFSGHQFPNYSSELNVNALLLGDSALYLCASSSLRGAGDEQFFGPGTRLTVL.

This chain uses TRBV6-2 or TRBV6-3 with TRBJ1-5; D remains unclear. Trimming left V 7 bases short and J 4 bases short, with 17 bases between. CDR3 length equals 15 residues. Germline CDR1 and CDR2: MNHEY and SVGEGT. The CDR3 spells CASTDTGRQNQPQHF. Here the CDR3 DNA reads TGTGCCAGCACCGACACCGGGCGGCAGAATCAGCCCCAGCATTTT.

There are a few counts of this clonotype. The chain recombines TRBV27 with TRBJ2-2, with 7 bases that match TRBD2. The CDR3 spans 14 residues. Per the germline V gene, CDR1 is MNHEY and CDR2 is SMNVEV (reference sequence). The V and J ends lost 5 bases and 4 bases, in that order; junction bases with no gene match: 4. The CDR3 protein is CASSGLVSTGELFF. The CDR3 coding sequence is TGTGCCAGCAGTGGACTAGTTAGCACCGGGGAGCTGTTTTTT.

Only a few counts were recorded for this clonotype. The chain recombines TRBV29-1 with TRBJ2-5; D is undetermined. V was clipped by 2 bases and J by 2 bases, with 12 bases between them. The germline V gene encodes CDR1 SQVTM and CDR2 ANQGSEA. CDR3 length: 14 residues. The CDR3, as DNA: TGCAGCGTTGAATTGAGACTGATACAAGAGACCCAGTACTTC. Residues: CSVELRLIQETQYF.

Only a few counts were recorded for this clonotype. In DNA form, the CDR3 reads TGTGCCAGCCGAACTAGCGCCACCTACGAGCAGTACGTC. Residues: CASRTSATYEQYV. This chain uses TRBV6-1 with TRBJ2-7; 7 nucleotides align to TRBD2. Germline V gene lookup returns CDR1 MNHNS and CDR2 SASEGT. Trimming removed 8 bases from V and 2 bases from J; junction bases left unmatched: 6. The CDR3 has 13 residues.

The chain couples TRBV5-1 to TRBJ1-1; TRBD1 matches 7 bases. Germline lookup yields CDR1 SGHRS and CDR2 YFSETQ. Trimming cost V 3 bases and J 3 bases; bases outside gene matches: 8. The CDR3 covers 15 residues. In DNA, the CDR3 is TGCGCCAGCAGCTACCCGAACCAGGGGGACACTGAAGCTTTCTTT. It is translated as CASSYPNQGDTEAFF.

This clonotype was seen many times. The J gene is TRBJ1-5, the V gene TRBV25-1; 8 bases agree with TRBD1. Germline CDR1 MGHDK, CDR2 SYGVNS. This CDR3 has 14 amino acids. The ends lost 2 bases at V and 7 bases at J; junction bases unmatched: 4. The CDR3 DNA sequence: TGTGCCAGCAGTGAACAGGGGGCAGGACAGCCCCAGCATTTT. This gives the protein CASSEQGAGQPQHF.

The chain recombines TRBV20-1 with TRBJ1-6; D call uncertain. Germline loops: CDR1 DFQATT, CDR2 SNEGSKA (reference sequence). V shed 1 base and J shed 7 bases, with 8 bases lying between them. The CDR3 is 13 residues long. The DNA of the CDR3 is TGCAGTGCTAGAGGGATAGGGAATTCACCCCTCCACTTT. Encoded protein: CSARGIGNSPLHF.

V and J are TRBV24-1 and TRBJ2-1; no definite D call. The V end was cut by 4 bases, the J end by 4 bases, with 4 bases between. In germline, CDR1 is KGHDR, CDR2 SFDVKD. This CDR3 contains 12 residues. The CDR3 coding sequence is TGTGCCACCAGTGACCGATACAATGAGCAGTTCTTC. It specifies CATSDRYNEQFF.

The chain has TRBV20-1 and TRBJ2-7; tentative D call: TRBD2 (7 bases). Germline lookup yields CDR1 DFQATT and CDR2 SNEGSKA (reference sequence). Trimming left V 6 bases short and J 5 bases short, with 17 bases between. This CDR3 spans 13 amino acids. As DNA, the CDR3 is TGCAGTGCCCCTAAGGGGGGGCGTAACGAGCAGTACTTC. Its translation is CSAPKGGRNEQYF.

This chain uses TRBV20-1 with TRBJ1-6; D gene uncertain. From germline, CDR1 is DFQATT and CDR2 SNEGSKA (reference sequence). Trimming shortened V by 5 bases and J by 8 bases, and 10 bases separated the two germline ends. CDR3 length equals 12 residues. CDR3 residues: CSASFSDSPLHF. The CDR3 nucleotides read TGCAGTGCTTCTTTCAGCGATTCACCCCTCCACTTT.